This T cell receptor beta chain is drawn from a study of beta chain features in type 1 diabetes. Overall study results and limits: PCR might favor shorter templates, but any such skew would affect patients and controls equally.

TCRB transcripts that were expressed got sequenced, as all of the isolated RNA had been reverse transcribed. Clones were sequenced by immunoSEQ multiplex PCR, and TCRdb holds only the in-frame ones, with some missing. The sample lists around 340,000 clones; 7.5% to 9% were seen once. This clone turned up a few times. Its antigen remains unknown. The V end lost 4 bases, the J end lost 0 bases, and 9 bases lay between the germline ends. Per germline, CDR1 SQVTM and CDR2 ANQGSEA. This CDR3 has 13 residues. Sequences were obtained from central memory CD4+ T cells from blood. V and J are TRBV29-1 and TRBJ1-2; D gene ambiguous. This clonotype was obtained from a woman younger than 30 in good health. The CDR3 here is CSVAAAANYGYTF. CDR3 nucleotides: TGCAGCGTTGCCGCGGCTGCTAACTATGGCTACACCTTC.